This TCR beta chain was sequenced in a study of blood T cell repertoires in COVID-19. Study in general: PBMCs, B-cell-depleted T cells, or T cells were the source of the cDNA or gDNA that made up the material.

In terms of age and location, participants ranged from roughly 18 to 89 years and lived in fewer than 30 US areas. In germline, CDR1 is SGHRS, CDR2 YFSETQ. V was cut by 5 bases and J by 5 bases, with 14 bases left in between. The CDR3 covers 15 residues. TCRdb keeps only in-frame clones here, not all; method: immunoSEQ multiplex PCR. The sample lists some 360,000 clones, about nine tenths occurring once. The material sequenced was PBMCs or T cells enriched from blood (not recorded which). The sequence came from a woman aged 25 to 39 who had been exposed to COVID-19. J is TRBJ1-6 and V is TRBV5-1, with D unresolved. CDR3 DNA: TGCGCCAGCAGTTCAGTTGGCGGCAATAATTCACCCCTCCACTTT. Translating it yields CASSSVGGNNSPLHF. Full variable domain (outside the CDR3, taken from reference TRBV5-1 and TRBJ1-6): KAGVTQTPRYLIKTRGQQVTLSCSPISGHRSVSWYQQTPGQGLQFLFEYFSETQRNKGNFPGRFSGRQFSNSRSEMNVSTLELGDSALYLCASSSVGGNNSPLHFGNGTRLTVT.